This TCR beta chain stems from a study of blood T cells in healthy people across ages. Study as a whole: There was about one barcoded beta molecule captured by template switching per two T cells. The study, taken as a whole, reports: Comparison with aged donors showed that long-lived donors had more naive CD4+ cells and higher diversity. Estimated diversity across one million T cells was deemed an underestimate.

On this clonotype itself: Antigen: not known.

Approximately 9 milliliters was the volume of peripheral blood drawn from each donor. Together with a sample-barcoded 5' primer, a J-beta primer mix was included in a second PCR lasting roughly 7 to 11 cycles. MiXCR, applied by TCRdb to the 5' RACE reads, yields one record per CDR3 protein. The sample has hundreds of thousands of distinct CDR3 sequences, about a third seen once. The CDR3 spans 15 residues. With 5 bases clipped from V and 6 bases from J, the junction kept 9 bases outside the gene matches. Germline loops: CDR1 SGHTA, CDR2 FQGNSA. The rearrangement links TRBV7-2 to TRBJ2-3; 9 bases align to TRBD2. The receptor was derived from a woman of 80 years or more in good health. Sample: blood. CDR3 region: CASSGQAGGADTQYF. The CDR3 DNA reads TGTGCCAGCAGCGGTCAAGCGGGGGGCGCGGATACGCAGTATTTT.